One and the same sample provided the 29 T cell receptor beta chains below, sequenced in a study of T cells after yellow fever vaccination. TCRdb recomputed calls from the 5' RACE reads with MiXCR, one row per CDR3 protein. The data contain about 320,000 distinct CDR3 sequences, roughly 10% of them singletons. The source material was CD4+ T cells sorted from PBMCs, sampled 45 days after the yellow fever booster vaccination. These receptors were obtained from a man aged 18 to 30 who received the YFV17D yellow fever vaccine.

This clonotype was counted a few times. The chain has TRBV7-9 and TRBJ2-5; tentatively, D is TRBD1 (6 bases). CDR1 and CDR2 from the germline V gene are SEHNR and FQNEAQ (reference sequence). V dropped 5 bases and J dropped 1 base, with 14 bases sitting between them. The CDR3 covers 15 residues. CDR3 protein: CASSQTGGGQETQYF. Written as DNA, the CDR3 is TGTGCCAGCAGCCAGACAGGTGGTGGCCAAGAGACCCAGTACTTC.

By sample fraction, this clonotype is medium-sized (0.01 to 0.1%). The rearrangement joins TRBV5-1 to TRBJ2-5; tentatively, D is TRBD1 or TRBD2 (5 bases each). CDR3 size: 16 residues. Deletions cut 0 bases from V and 5 bases from J, with 17 bases between. The germline V gene encodes CDR1 SGHRS and CDR2 YFSETQ. The DNA of the CDR3 is TGCGCCAGCAGCTTGGCGGACACCTCCTCGGGGGAGACCCAGTACTTC. Translated, it gives CASSLADTSSGETQYF.

The CDR3 here is CASSYLPGSYNEQFF. The CDR3 DNA reads as TGTGCCAGCAGTTACCTCCCCGGCTCCTACAATGAGCAGTTCTTC. The chain links TRBV6-5 to TRBJ2-1, with D uncertain. V lost 2 bases and J lost 0, with 8 bases in between. The CDR3 length is 15 residues. CDR1 is MNHEY and CDR2 is SVGAGI in the germline V gene.

The chain has TRBV20-1 and TRBJ1-4; D call uncertain. The V end was cut by 0 bases, the J end by 0 bases, with 8 bases between. The germline V gene encodes CDR1 DFQATT and CDR2 SNEGSKA (reference sequence). The CDR3 has 15 amino acids. In nucleotides, the CDR3 is TGCAGTGCTAGAGACCCCCTTGCAACTAATGAAAAACTGTTTTTT. Its translation: CSARDPLATNEKLFF.

This clonotype was recorded many times. CDR3 in amino acids: CASSIGTQDGQYV. CDR3 DNA: TGTGCCAGCAGTATCGGGACCCAGGACGGACAGTACGTC. The gene calls are TRBV5-6 and TRBJ2-7; D assignment may be TRBD1 or TRBD2 (5 bases each). CDR3 length equals 13 residues. CDR1 SGHDT and CDR2 YYEEEE come from the germline V gene. Trimming left V 5 bases short and J 10 bases short, with 19 bases between.

This clonotype was detected only a few times. This sequence joins TRBV6-6 and TRBJ2-6; D might be TRBD1 or TRBD2, each matching 5 bases. V lost 0 bases and J 13 bases, leaving 13 bases between the germline ends. Germline CDR1 reads MNHNY; CDR2 reads SVGAGI (reference sequence). The CDR3 is 14 amino acids. CDR3 in amino acids: CASSYSTASGVLTF. The CDR3 DNA sequence: TGTGCCAGCAGTTACTCGACAGCCTCGGGAGTCCTGACTTTC.

The table lists this clonotype with a few counts. This chain connects TRBV12-3 or TRBV12-4 to TRBJ1-1; no definite D call. Trimming pared 3 bases from V and 10 bases from J, leaving 18 bases between. This CDR3 is built from 14 residues. The CDR3 bases are TGTGCCAGCAGTTTCTCGGTGTTGAAGGGTGGAGCTTTCTTT. It yields the protein CASSFSVLKGGAFF.

This clonotype was observed many times. J is TRBJ2-7 and V is TRBV7-9, with 10 positions matching TRBD1. Trimming at V came to 5 bases and at J to 5 bases, leaving 15 bases not matched to a gene. Germline V gives CDR1 SEHNR, CDR2 FQNEAQ (reference sequence). The CDR3 contains 17 residues. This CDR3 is CASSAGTGAPLAHEQYF. For the CDR3, the DNA is TGTGCCAGCAGCGCCGGGACAGGGGCCCCTCTGGCCCACGAGCAGTACTTC.

This clonotype has only a few counts. This chain uses TRBV4-1 with TRBJ1-6, with no clear D. The germline V and J ends were trimmed by 4 bases and 7 bases, with 11 bases remaining between them. The CDR3 extends over 14 amino acids. The germline V gene encodes CDR1 MGHRA and CDR2 YSYEKL. In DNA form, the CDR3 reads TGCGCCAGCAGCCTCGGACTCCAGAATTCACCCCTCCACTTT. Protein product: CASSLGLQNSPLHF.

This clonotype was counted at least ten times. The gene calls are TRBV5-1 and TRBJ2-5; TRBD2 aligns across 12 bases. The J segment lost 8 bases and the V segment lost 3 bases, leaving 5 bases of the junction unmatched. The length of the CDR3 is 14 residues. Germline CDR1 and CDR2: SGHRS and YFSETQ. The CDR3 region is CASSSMTSGGTQYF. CDR3 bases: TGCGCCAGCAGCTCGATGACTAGCGGGGGAACCCAGTACTTC.

This chain links TRBV7-9 with TRBJ1-5; tentatively, D is TRBD1 (5 bases). The CDR3 extends over 15 amino acids. From germline, CDR1 is SEHNR and CDR2 FQNEAQ (reference sequence). Trimming shortened V by 4 bases and J by 3 bases, and 13 bases separated the two germline ends. The CDR3 coding sequence is TGTGCCAGCAGCTCAGGGACCCTGGTCAATCAGCCCCAGCATTTT. Protein: CASSSGTLVNQPQHF.

The V call is TRBV10-3, the J call TRBJ2-3; D uncertain. Germline CDR1 ENHRY, CDR2 SYGVKD. Trimming cost V 5 bases and J 2 bases, with 2 bases left between them. The CDR3 extends over 11 amino acids. This chain's CDR3 is CAISSTDTQYF. Written as DNA, the CDR3 is TGTGCCATCAGTTCCACAGATACGCAGTATTTT.

This clonotype was counted a few times. The V call is TRBV20-1, the J call TRBJ2-3, with 7 bases that match TRBD2. Germline CDR1 and CDR2: DFQATT and SNEGSKA (reference sequence). The junction had 10 bases not matched to a gene; V was cut back by 2 bases and J by 2 bases. This CDR3 comprises 16 residues. In nucleotides, the CDR3 is TGCAGTGCTAGACCCCTAGCGGTAGATAACACAGATACGCAGTATTTT. It codes for CSARPLAVDNTDTQYF.

This clonotype was detected many times. V usage is TRBV5-1 and J usage is TRBJ2-3, with D unresolved. Germline CDR1 SGHRS, CDR2 YFSETQ. CDR3 length: 13 amino acids. V lost 4 bases to trimming and J lost 0 bases, with 6 bases between them. This CDR3 is CASSIASTDTQYF. DNA for the CDR3: TGCGCCAGCAGCATAGCTAGCACAGATACGCAGTATTTT.

This clonotype was seen many times. The chain uses TRBV4-1 and TRBJ2-3, with D possibly matching TRBD1 (5 bases). The germline gives CDR1 MGHRA, CDR2 YSYEKL. The CDR3 has 13 residues. V shed 2 bases and J shed 4 bases, with 7 bases lying between them. In DNA form, the CDR3 reads TGCGCCAGCAGCCAATCGACAGCAGATACGCAGTATTTT. Protein: CASSQSTADTQYF.

This clonotype was seen a few times. V and J are TRBV5-4 and TRBJ1-1; 7 nucleotides align to TRBD1. The CDR3 sequence is 15 residues long. From germline, CDR1 is SGHNT and CDR2 YYREEE (reference sequence). J was trimmed by 5 bases and V by 4 bases; bases with no gene match: 11. CDR3 amino acids: CASSPRTGGLTEAFF. The CDR3 DNA reads as TGTGCCAGCAGCCCACGGACAGGCGGATTAACTGAAGCTTTCTTT.

The rearrangement links TRBV5-4 to TRBJ2-7; the D gene could be TRBD1 or TRBD2 (5 bases each). The V gene's germline CDR1 is SGHNT and CDR2 YYREEE (reference sequence). This CDR3 has 16 residues. Trimming shortened V by 4 bases and J by 2 bases, and 19 bases separated the two germline ends. For the CDR3, the DNA is TGTGCCAGCAGCCGGGAAGTGGGGGAAGCACCCTACGAGCAGTACTTC. Translated, it gives CASSREVGEAPYEQYF.

The rearrangement joins TRBV7-8 to TRBJ2-1, with D possibly matching TRBD1 (8 bases). The CDR3 has 16 residues. Germline CDR1 is SGHVS and CDR2 is FQNEAQ. Trimming stripped 5 bases from V and 4 bases from J, with 18 bases between. The CDR3 region has the DNA TGTGCCAGCAGCCCTGGACAGGGAGGGCCTTACAATGAGCAGTTCTTC. Amino acids: CASSPGQGGPYNEQFF.

This clonotype was picked up many times. J is TRBJ2-7 and V is TRBV12-3 or TRBV12-4; D call uncertain. V was shortened by 1 base and J by 7 bases, with 11 bases between the two germline ends. CDR3 length: 13 amino acids. For the CDR3, the DNA is TGTGCCAGCAGTTTAGGGCCGCCCGGGGAGCAGTACGTC. It specifies CASSLGPPGEQYV.

The sample holds a few counts of this clonotype. The chain uses TRBV5-1 and TRBJ2-3, with TRBD2 identical over 10 bases. CDR1 is SGHRS and CDR2 is YFSETQ in the germline V gene. The CDR3 spans 16 residues. The V segment lost 0 bases and the J segment 4 bases; nucleotides outside the gene matches: 5. CDR3 region: CASSLGSGGRPDTQYF. The CDR3 DNA reads TGCGCCAGCAGCTTGGGTAGCGGGGGGCGGCCAGATACGCAGTATTTT. The variable domain in full, completed from reference TRBV5-1 and TRBJ2-3, reads KAGVTQTPRYLIKTRGQQVTLSCSPISGHRSVSWYQQTPGQGLQFLFEYFSETQRNKGNFPGRFSGRQFSNSRSEMNVSTLELGDSALYLCASSLGSGGRPDTQYFGPGTRLTVL.

V usage is TRBV7-2 and J usage is TRBJ2-7; tentatively, D is TRBD2 (6 bases). Germline-derived CDR1 and CDR2 are SGHTA and FQGNSA. The V end lost 0 bases, the J end lost 3 bases, and 9 bases lay between the germline ends. CDR3 length: 14 amino acids. CDR3 loop: CASSLAGLLYEQYF. The CDR3 DNA follows: TGTGCCAGCAGCTTAGCGGGACTTCTCTACGAGCAGTACTTC.

This clonotype was seen more than once but under ten times. The chain couples TRBV12-3 or TRBV12-4 to TRBJ2-5; D could derive from TRBD1 or TRBD2 (5 bases each). The V gene lost 6 bases and the J gene lost 2 bases, with 13 bases spanning the gap. The CDR3 is 14 residues long. The CDR3, as DNA: TGTGCCAGCAGGCGGGTTGAGGGGCAAGAGACCCAGTACTTC. Translating it yields CASRRVEGQETQYF.

V usage is TRBV20-1 and J usage is TRBJ2-3; weak D call: TRBD1 (6 bases). Germline CDR1 and CDR2: DFQATT and SNEGSKA (reference sequence). Trimming removed 4 bases at V and 3 bases at J, with 11 bases between. The CDR3 contains 13 residues. CDR3 sequence (DNA): TGCAGTGCTACCTGGACAGCAACAGATACGCAGTATTTT. Amino acids: CSATWTATDTQYF.

This clonotype came up a few times. This chain joins TRBV5-4 and TRBJ1-2; 10 bases fit TRBD1. CDR1 and CDR2 from the germline V gene are SGHNT and YYREEE (reference sequence). This CDR3 comprises 14 residues. J gave up 7 bases and V 5 bases, and 8 bases lay outside the gene matches. The CDR3 loop reads CASRLTGGDGGYTF. In nucleotides, the CDR3 is TGTGCCAGCAGACTGACAGGGGGCGACGGTGGCTACACCTTC.

This chain joins TRBV28 and TRBJ2-4; 16 bases match TRBD2. Per germline, CDR1 MDHEN and CDR2 SYDVKM. Losses at the gene ends were 5 bases for V and 6 bases for J; bases not matched to a gene: 4. The CDR3 is 16 amino acids. Here the CDR3 reads CASSGTSGGAVNIQYF. Written as DNA, the CDR3 is TGTGCCAGCAGTGGGACTAGCGGGGGGGCCGTAAACATTCAGTACTTC. The variable domain in full, completed from reference TRBV28 and TRBJ2-4, reads DVKVTQSSRYLVKRTGEKVFLECVQDMDHENMFWYRQDPGLGLRLIYFSYDVKMKEKGDIPEGYSVSREKKERFSLILESASTNQTSMYLCASSGTSGGAVNIQYFGAGTRLSVL.

This clonotype was detected only a few times. V usage is TRBV2 and J usage is TRBJ2-7, with 9 bases matching TRBD1. V trimming: 6 bases; J trimming: 5 bases; junction bases outside the gene matches: 8. Germline values: CDR1 SNHLY, CDR2 FYNNEI. This CDR3 has 14 amino acids. The CDR3 sequence: CASRPRQGGNEQYF. In DNA, the CDR3 is TGTGCCAGCAGACCCAGACAGGGGGGGAACGAGCAGTACTTC.

In this sample, this clonotype turned up many times. This chain connects TRBV7-9 to TRBJ1-2; no clear D. The CDR3 consists of 12 residues. Trimming shortened V by 2 bases and J by 5 bases, and 6 bases separated the two germline ends. From germline, CDR1 is SEHNR and CDR2 FQNEAQ (reference sequence). CDR3 coding DNA: TGTGCCAGCAGCTTACAGGAGTATGGCTACACCTTC. Its protein product is CASSLQEYGYTF.

This clonotype was counted ten times or more. The chain has TRBV7-8 and TRBJ2-7; 10 bases match TRBD1. The junction had 5 bases not matched to a gene; V was cut back by 1 base and J by 2 bases. The CDR3 totals 16 residues. In germline, CDR1 is SGHVS, CDR2 FQNEAQ. The CDR3 protein is CASSLGTGQGTYEQYV. The CDR3 DNA sequence: TGTGCCAGCAGCTTAGGAACGGGACAGGGGACCTACGAGCAGTACGTC.

This clonotype has ten or more counts. This sequence joins TRBV4-3 and TRBJ2-3; 10 positions match TRBD2. CDR3 size: 17 residues. Looked up from germline, CDR1 is LGHNA and CDR2 is YSLEER. Trimming cost V 0 bases and J 5 bases; bases outside gene matches: 8. CDR3 sequence: CASSQDRAGGPRDTQYF. The CDR3 nucleotides are TGCGCCAGCAGCCAAGATAGAGCGGGGGGGCCAAGAGATACGCAGTATTTT.